The entry below gives a single T cell receptor (beta chain) sequence along with its context. This clone's antigen is unknown. No quality values exist for individual bases; no much larger clone is one base distant. These data belong to a study of blood T cell repertoires in COVID-19 (dated by TCRdb to the early 2020s). For the wider study: Samples from collaborators originated in the United States, Italy and Spain and spanned both the acute and convalescent phases of COVID-19. The material from the prospective study consisted of cDNA or gDNA derived from T cells, B-cell-depleted T cells, or PBMCs. Deeply sampled blood TCRbeta repertoires from subjects exposed to, actively infected with, or recovered from COVID-19 were included in the dataset. The repertoires were made available in a free public database intended to serve as a resource for research on the immune response to SARS-CoV-2. Samples came from the ongoing ImmuneRACE study (first 160 participants) plus 1,254 subjects from 6 global collaborators. Nearly every sample came with metadata listing a de-identified subject ID, COVID-19 status, age in years and sex. Where available, HLA class I and class II types were taken from metadata supplied by the sample provider and were not determined by assay-based typing.

TCRbeta CDR3 regions were amplified from genomic DNA using the immunoSEQ Assay, a bias-controlled multiplex PCR. The source study handled its data this way. Nucleated cell counts per sample were estimated from amplification of reference gene primers within the assay. To quantify the absolute abundance of each unique TCRbeta CDR3 rearrangement, sequence reads were collapsed and filtered. For each sample, productive Simpson clonality was calculated by taking the square root of Simpson's diversity index across productive rearrangements. In its TCRdb copy, this immuneACCESS table keeps in-frame sequences only and misses some clones. Where compared with another copy, unresolved V genes explain less than half of these, and the others have no known cause. The V and J calls and the clone size are those of that table, but D and trimming were determined from the DNA. For this sample the table gives some 200,000 clones, of which roughly four fifths were detected only once. The top ten clones comprise around 3.1% of the sample.

Based on the germline V gene, the CDR1 and CDR2 sequences are SGHRS and YFSETQ. Taken from cysteine to phenylalanine, the CDR3 has 15 residues. The only DNA kept is the CDR3, 45 bases in frame from the first base. V trim: 4 bases; J trim: 5 bases; unmatched bases: 7. Samples from volunteer blood donors who had recovered from COVID-19 were contributed by a second Seattle source. Collaborating institutions collected whole blood in K2EDTA tubes following their own protocols. Collaborator samples were shipped for TCRbeta analysis as frozen whole blood, isolated PBMCs, or DNA extracted from either sample type. General findings and caveats noted by the study authors: The quantity of clinical and demographic metadata differed by source and by participant and was supplied without curation.

This sequence was found in a woman aged 25 to 39 who had recovered from COVID-19. Here the chain combines TRBV5-1 and TRBJ2-2, with 8 bases aligning to TRBD2. The sequenced material came from peripheral blood. The nucleotide sequence reads as follows: TGCGCCAGCAGCATCGGACTAGCCCGGACCGGGGAGCTGTTTTTT. Translation gives CASSIGLARTGELFF.